This T cell receptor beta chain was recovered during a study of cytomegalovirus exposure and HLA in healthy donors. Background on the study: The 550 to 800 first-cohort repertoires and the 95 to 150 validation repertoires shared the same platform, a later analysis reported.

The donors were members of the validation cohort comprising 120 subjects, separate from the roughly 700-subject first cohort. Libraries were prepared by immunoSEQ multiplex PCR; TCRdb keeps only in-frame clonotypes and omits some of them. The sample contains about 160,000 clones, just under 90% of which appear only once. To note about this clone: Its antigen is still unknown.

This CDR3 contains 15 residues. Germline assignment: CDR1 SGHTA and CDR2 FQGNSA. The junction had 4 bases not matched to a gene; V was cut back by 6 bases and J by 3 bases. Findings of the study overall: Many donors shared some public TCRs, even though most TCR sequences were rare. The study designated roughly 160 TCR beta chains cytomegalovirus-associated.

This clonotype originated in a man younger than 35 in good health and CMV-seropositive. V usage is TRBV7-2 and J usage is TRBJ2-1; 11 positions match TRBD2. Sequenced material: PBMCs. The CDR3 nucleotides read TGTGCCAGCAGTATAGCGGGAGGGCTCTACAATGAGCAGTTCTTC. This translates into CASSIAGGLYNEQFF.